The sequence of this TCR beta chain was determined in a study of OX40 agonist ivuxolimab in advanced cancers. Turning to the study itself: The patients received agonistic anti-OX40 (CD134) antibody ivuxolimab. There were three patients with partial responses, one having hepatocellular carcinoma and two cutaneous melanoma. General observations from the study: Expanded clones tended on average to be more numerous among CD8+ T cells than CD4+.

Trimming pared 7 bases from V and 10 bases from J, leaving 22 bases between. The CDR3 sequence is 13 residues long. Germline CDR1 and CDR2: SQVTM and ANQGSEA. Profiling relied on immunoSEQ multiplex PCR, and the TCRdb table lists in-frame clones only, not all of them. This table has 76,000 or so clones, roughly 85% appearing once. Points on this clone: No antigen is known for it.

This TCR derives from an adult with an advanced solid tumor such as melanoma, head and neck, liver or kidney cancer. The source was CD4+ or CD8+ T cells sorted from blood, collected in a trial of the OX40 agonist ivuxolimab. J is TRBJ1-1 and V is TRBV29-1; D remains ambiguous. The CDR3 nucleotides read TGCAGCGCCGTCCGAGGAATCGAGGGTCGAGCTTTCTTT. Its protein product is CSAVRGIEGRAFF.